The present entry profiles one T cell receptor (beta chain) with its context. Participants reported their clinical history, and cohort assignment relied on those reports. Looked up from germline, CDR1 is LGHNA and CDR2 is YNFKEQ. This CDR3 is built from 16 residues. Germline trimming cut 4 bases from V and 7 bases from J; bases unmatched to any gene: 13. This record comes from a study of blood T cell repertoires in COVID-19. Study processing details: Amplification with reference gene primers provided the estimates of nucleated cell counts. Data came from immunoSEQ multiplex PCR; TCRdb stores just in-frame clones and leaves some out. The V and J calls and clone size were taken over from that table, and D and trimming were inferred from the DNA. The data show about 200,000 clones, approximately 86% seen once.

Sequenced sample: PBMCs or T cells enriched from blood (not recorded which). V usage is TRBV4-2 and J usage is TRBJ2-7; 10 bases line up with TRBD2. The receptor comes from a middle-aged woman with acute COVID-19. The CDR3 DNA follows: TGTGCCAGCAGCCGGGAAAAGGGAGCGGGAGGGTGGGAGCAGTACTTC. It yields the protein CASSREKGAGGWEQYF.